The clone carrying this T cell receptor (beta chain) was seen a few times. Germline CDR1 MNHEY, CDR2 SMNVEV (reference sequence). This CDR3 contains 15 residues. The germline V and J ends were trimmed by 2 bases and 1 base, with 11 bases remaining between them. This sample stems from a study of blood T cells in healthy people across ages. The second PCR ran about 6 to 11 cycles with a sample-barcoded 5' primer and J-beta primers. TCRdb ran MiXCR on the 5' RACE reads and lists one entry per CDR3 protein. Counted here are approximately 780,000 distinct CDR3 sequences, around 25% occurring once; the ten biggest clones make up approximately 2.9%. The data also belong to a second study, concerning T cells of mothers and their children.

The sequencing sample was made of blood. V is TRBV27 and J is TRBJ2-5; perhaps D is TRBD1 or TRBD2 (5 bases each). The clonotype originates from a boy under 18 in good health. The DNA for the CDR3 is TGTGCCAGCAGTTTAGTGGGGACGAGCCAAGAGACCCAGTACTTC. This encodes CASSLVGTSQETQYF.